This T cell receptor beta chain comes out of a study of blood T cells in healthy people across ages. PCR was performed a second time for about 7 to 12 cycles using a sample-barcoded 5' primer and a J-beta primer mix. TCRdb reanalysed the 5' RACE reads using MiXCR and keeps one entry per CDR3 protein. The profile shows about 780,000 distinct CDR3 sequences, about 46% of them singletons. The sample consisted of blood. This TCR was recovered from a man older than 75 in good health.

The CDR3 spells CASSGSVETQYF. In nucleotides, the CDR3 is TGTGCCAGCAGCGGGAGCGTAGAGACCCAGTACTTC. The chain combines TRBV9 with TRBJ2-5; D gene ambiguous. V was cut by 3 bases and J by 4 bases, with 7 bases left in between. The CDR3 is 12 amino acids. The germline CDR1 and CDR2 sequences are SGDLS and YYNGEE.